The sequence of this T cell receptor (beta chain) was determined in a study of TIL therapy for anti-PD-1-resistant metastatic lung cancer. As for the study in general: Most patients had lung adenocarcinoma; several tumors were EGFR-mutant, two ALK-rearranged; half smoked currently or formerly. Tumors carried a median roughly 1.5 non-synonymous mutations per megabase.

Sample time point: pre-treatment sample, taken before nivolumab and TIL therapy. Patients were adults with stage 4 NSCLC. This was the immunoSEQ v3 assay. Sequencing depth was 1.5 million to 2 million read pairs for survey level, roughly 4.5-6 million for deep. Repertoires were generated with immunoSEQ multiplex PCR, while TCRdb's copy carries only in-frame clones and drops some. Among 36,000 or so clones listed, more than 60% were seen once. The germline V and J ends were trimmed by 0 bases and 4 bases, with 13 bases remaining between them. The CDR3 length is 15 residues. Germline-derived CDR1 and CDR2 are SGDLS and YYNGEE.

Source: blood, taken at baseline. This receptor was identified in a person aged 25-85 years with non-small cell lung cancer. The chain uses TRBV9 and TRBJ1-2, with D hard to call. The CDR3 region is CASSVAGSTSYGYTF. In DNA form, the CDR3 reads TGTGCCAGCAGCGTAGCGGGGAGTACTAGCTATGGCTACACCTTC.